The 8 T cell receptor beta chains below come from one sample, sequenced in a study of T cells in women clearing cervical HPV infection. This table comes from immunoSEQ multiplex PCR, and its TCRdb copy is limited to in-frame clones, with some not included. In total, the table holds tens of thousands of clones. What was sequenced was blood buffy coat. The receptors were gathered from a woman between 18 and 69 years old with a cervical HPV16 infection that either progressed to CIN3+ or cleared (not recorded which).

In the case of this clone: The DNA ends 3 residues before the CDR3 does, and the rest of the CDR3 is filled in from the germline J gene. The chain has TRBV20-1 and TRBJ2-7, with 11 nucleotides matching TRBD2. The germline CDR1 and CDR2 sequences are DFQATT and SNEGSKA (reference sequence). After removal of 3 bases from V and 1 base from J, the junction contained 5 bases not matched to a gene. The CDR3 length is 15 residues. CDR3 bases read: TGCAGTGCTAGTGTAGCGGGAGGGAAGTCCTACGAG. Protein: CSASVAGGKSYE. The entire CDR3 sequence reads CSASVAGGKSYEQYF.

As regards this clone: The sequenced fragment ends 3 residues before the CDR3 boundary, so the rest is inferred from the germline J gene. This chain links TRBV30 with TRBJ1-3, with D unresolved. This CDR3 comprises 14 residues. The germline V gene has CDR1 GTSNPN and CDR2 SVGIG (reference sequence). The V end was cut by 0 bases, the J end by 0 bases, with 6 bases between. The covered CDR3 bases are TGTGCCTGGAGTGTAGGTCTCTCTGGAAACACC. Its translation: CAWSVGLSGNT. The whole CDR3 sequence reads CAWSVGLSGNTIYF.

On this clone: The observed sequence ends 3 residues before the CDR3 terminus, with the missing tail filled in from the germline J gene. This chain links TRBV7-9 with TRBJ2-2; no clear D. V lost 8 bases and J lost 2, with 12 bases in between. Germline V gene sequence: CDR1 SEHNR, CDR2 FQNEAQ (reference sequence). This CDR3 comprises 14 residues. The CDR3 DNA, read in part, is TGTGCCAGCGGTTTACGGTTAAACACCGGGGAG. It specifies CASGLRLNTGE. The whole CDR3 protein is CASGLRLNTGELFF.

Comments on this clone: Read data end 3 residues before the CDR3 end; the end is taken from the germline J gene. V gene TRBV5-1 combines with J gene TRBJ1-2, with D unresolved. The CDR3 is made up of 13 amino acids. From germline, CDR1 is SGHRS and CDR2 YFSETQ. V was trimmed by 2 bases and J by 2 bases, leaving 7 bases between them. The sequenced CDR3 bases are TGCGCCAGCAGCTTTTGGCAGAACTATGGC. Residues: CASSFWQNYG. In full, the CDR3 reads CASSFWQNYGYTF.

On this clone: The read stops 3 residues short of the end of the CDR3; the missing end is completed from the germline J gene. The gene calls are TRBV19 and TRBJ2-1, with TRBD1 as a possible D gene (6 bases). CDR1 is LNHDA and CDR2 is SQIVND in the germline V gene (reference sequence). Between the trimmed V and J ends, which lost 1 base and 7 bases, there was a span of 11 bases. The CDR3 extends over 14 amino acids. CDR3 in amino acids: CASSIGYTGNEQFF. CDR3 bases read: TGTGCCAGTAGTATAGGGTACACAGGGAATGAG.

In regard to this clone: The read comes to an end 3 residues before the CDR3 does, leaving the germline J gene to fill in the end. This sequence joins TRBV20-1 and TRBJ2-7; TRBD1 might be the D (6 bases). Germline loops: CDR1 DFQATT, CDR2 SNEGSKA (reference sequence). The CDR3 loop spans 12 amino acids. V lost 6 bases, J lost 0 bases, and 9 bases lay in between. CDR3 residues: CSAEGVSYEQYF. Partial CDR3 DNA: TGCAGTGCCGAGGGGGTCTCCTACGAG.

Frequency places this clone as medium-sized. Sequencing ends 3 residues short of the CDR3 end; the germline J gene provides the rest. The V and J genes are TRBV29-1 and TRBJ2-7; TRBD1 matches 12 bases. Germline V gene lookup returns CDR1 SQVTM and CDR2 ANQGSEA. With 6 bases clipped from V and 2 bases from J, the junction kept 8 bases outside the gene matches. This CDR3 contains 15 residues. The CDR3 loop is CSVAGQGAIAYEQYF. The sequenced part of the CDR3 DNA is TGCAGCGTGGCGGGACAGGGGGCTATCGCCTACGAG.

Comments on this clone: Sequencing ends 3 residues short of the CDR3 end; the germline J gene provides the rest. The chain joins TRBV20-1 to TRBJ1-6; D gene uncertain. The CDR3 is 14 residues long. Trimming shortened V by 3 bases and J by 7 bases, and 13 bases separated the two germline ends. The germline V gene has CDR1 DFQATT and CDR2 SNEGSKA (reference sequence). CDR3 DNA, as far as it was read: TGCAGTGCTAGGGCAGAGTCGCTGAATTCACCC. This translates into CSARAESLNSP. The whole CDR3 protein reads CSARAESLNSPLHF.